Given below is one T cell receptor beta chain in context. Its antigen is not known. cDNA molecules, individually, were tagged with unique molecular identifiers. TCRdb passed the 5' RACE reads through MiXCR, listing each CDR3 protein once. This table holds some 71,000 distinct CDR3 sequences, more than 8.5% found once. This sample was included in a study of early T cells in non-severe SARS-CoV-2 infection. Study information: Sequencing input comprised bulk RNA from unsorted whole blood; chain pairing was not available. The study, taken as a whole, reports: Reliance on VDJdb matching favored anti-spike CD8 responses; private and CD4 specificities were missed.

Per the germline V gene, CDR1 is SGHRS and CDR2 is YFSETQ. V lost 1 base and J 3 bases, leaving 10 bases between the germline ends. The CDR3 has 15 residues. The TCR sequence derives from an adult who was a healthcare worker with PCR-confirmed SARS-CoV-2 infection or an uninfected control (not recorded which). The starting material was whole blood, obtained at baseline. V gene TRBV5-1 combines with J gene TRBJ2-2; D unresolved. In DNA, the CDR3 is TGCGCCAGCAGCTTGATCCCCACTGACACCGGGGAGCTGTTTTTT. Translating gives CASSLIPTDTGELFF.